Listed below are T cell receptor beta chains from one sample, sequenced in a study of shared T cell receptors in the human thymus. Profiled with immunoSEQ multiplex PCR; TCRdb holds only in-frame clones, not every one. Among approximately 400,000 clones listed, approximately 95% were seen once. Sample: thymocytes. Receptors were obtained from a human donor. The CDR3 runs from the conserved cysteine through the conserved F or W. The order of the fields is V gene, J gene, clone size, D gene, CDR3 DNA, CDR3 protein. A D gene is named only where the DNA matches it firmly. Clone sizes are given selectively: once, few, many, or a class where the clone is expanded.

TRBV4-1	TRBJ2-7	-	-	TGCGCCAGCAGCCAAGCCCATGACAGGCACTACGAGCAGTACTTC	CASSQAHDRHYEQYF
TRBV7-2	TRBJ2-7	-	TRBD2	TGTGCCAGCAGCCCCGCGGGACTAGCGGGGCGGGGCGAGCAGTACTTC	CASSPAGLAGRGEQYF
TRBV5-6	TRBJ2-1	-	TRBD2	TGTGCCAGCAGCCCATCGCCAGCGGGAGTTGTCAATGAGCAGTTCTTC	CASSPSPAGVVNEQFF
TRBV30	TRBJ2-7	-	TRBD1	TGTGCCTGGAGTCTCAGGGGGCGAGGCGAGCAGTACTTC	CAWSLRGRGEQYF
TRBV29-1	TRBJ2-3	-	-	TGCAGCGTTGATCAAGACATAGGCACAGATACGCAGTATTTT	CSVDQDIGTDTQYF
TRBV9	TRBJ2-3	-	TRBD2	TGTGCCAGCAGGGGGGAGCGGGACGGCACAGATACGCAGTATTTT	CASRGERDGTDTQYF
TRBV15	TRBJ2-1	-	-	TGTGCCACCAGCAGAGGGCCCGCAGGCGATGAGCAGTTCTTC	CATSRGPAGDEQFF
TRBV29-1	TRBJ1-1	-	-	TGCAGCGTTGAAGGAGGACAGAACACTGAAGCTTTCTTT	CSVEGGQNTEAFF
TRBV7-9	TRBJ2-1	-	TRBD2	TGTGCCAGCAGTCAGACCGACCCGATAGCGGGAGTTCACAATGAGCAGTTCTTC	CASSQTDPIAGVHNEQFF
TRBV7-2	TRBJ2-7	-	-	TGTGCCAGCAGCTCCCCCCGACTCGAGCAGTACTTC	CASSSPRLEQYF
TRBV5-6	TRBJ1-2	-	TRBD1	TGTGCCAGCAGCTTGGTAGGGGACAGGGGAAATGGCTACACCTTC	CASSLVGDRGNGYTF
TRBV28	TRBJ1-2	-	-	TGTGCCAGCAGACCGGTCTGGCGGAGACACTATGGCTACACCTTC	CASRPVWRRHYGYTF
TRBV27	TRBJ2-3	once	-	TGTGCCAGCAGCCGCCGGGTCCCGAGCACAGATACGCAGTATTTT	CASSRRVPSTDTQYF
TRBV7-7	TRBJ2-2	once	TRBD2	TGTGCTAGCAGCTTAGCGGGGACTCGGACCGGGGAGCTGTTTTTT	CASSLAGTRTGELFF
TRBV6-1	TRBJ2-7	-	-	TGTGCCAGCAGTGAAATGGGGTGGGCCGTCTCCCACGAGCAGTACTTC	CASSEMGWAVSHEQYF
TRBV27	TRBJ2-7	-	TRBD1	TGTGCCAGCAGTTTTGGACAGGGGGCTGATCACTACGAGCAGTACTTC	CASSFGQGADHYEQYF
TRBV7-9	TRBJ2-7	-	TRBD2	TGTGCCAGCTCTCGGGGGACTAGCGGACTTTACGAGCAGTACTTC	CASSRGTSGLYEQYF
TRBV6-6	TRBJ2-3	once	TRBD1	TGTGCCAGCAGTTACCCCGGGACAGGGGGCACAGATACGCAGTATTTT	CASSYPGTGGTDTQYF
TRBV5-6	TRBJ1-2	-	-	TGTGCCAGCAGCCCCCCCACGCTGGCGGGCTATGGCTACACCTTC	CASSPPTLAGYGYTF
TRBV2	TRBJ1-1	-	-	TGTGCCAGCAGTGACCCCACATCCAGGGGGAACACTGAAGCTTTCTTT	CASSDPTSRGNTEAFF
TRBV15	TRBJ2-1	-	-	TGTGCCACCAGCAGAGGAGGAGTGGCGGGGAGGGGGAATGAGCAGTTCTTC	CATSRGGVAGRGNEQFF
TRBV4-2	TRBJ2-2	-	TRBD2	TGTGCCAGCAGCCATCCGGGGGGTAGGGAGAAAGATCCCTCTCCCGGGGAGCTGTTTTTT	CASSHPGGREKDPSPGELFF
TRBV7-2	TRBJ2-6	-	TRBD1	TGTGCCAGCAGCTCTCCGGGACAGGGATTCGGGGCCAACGTCCTGACTTTC	CASSSPGQGFGANVLTF
TRBV6-4	TRBJ1-5	once	-	TGTGCCAGGCCAACCCCGGAGGTCCGACAGCCCCAGCATTTT	CARPTPEVRQPQHF
TRBV4-3	TRBJ2-7	-	TRBD2	TGCGCCAGCAGCCAAGCACAGGGACTAGAGTTAAACGAGCAGTACTTC	CASSQAQGLELNEQYF
TRBV7-9	TRBJ2-7	-	-	TGTGCCAGCAGCTTAGTGCCGGGGAACCACGAGCAGTACTTC	CASSLVPGNHEQYF
TRBV27	TRBJ2-1	-	TRBD2	TGTGCCAGCAGTTTTAGAGGGGTACGGGAGGGCGCGGATGAGCAGTTCTTC	CASSFRGVREGADEQFF
TRBV4-1	TRBJ2-7	-	-	TGCGCCAGCAGCCACAGACAGAGCTCCTACGAGCAGTACTTC	CASSHRQSSYEQYF
TRBV6-1	TRBJ2-2	-	-	TGTGCCAGCAGTGAATTGCCGGAGAACACCGGGGAGCTGTTTTTT	CASSELPENTGELFF
TRBV29-1	TRBJ1-1	once	-	TGCAGCGTTGTCACCTCCGGGGACACGAACACTGAAGCTTTCTTT	CSVVTSGDTNTEAFF
TRBV10-3	TRBJ1-1	-	-	TGTGCCATCAGTGAGTCGAAGGCCCGGGGGCACACTGAAGCTTTCTTT	CAISESKARGHTEAFF
TRBV6-6	TRBJ2-3	-	TRBD2	TGTGCCAGCAGTTACTGGCGGGAGGGCAACACAGATACGCAGTATTTT	CASSYWREGNTDTQYF
TRBV5-4	TRBJ1-2	-	TRBD1	TGTGCCAGCAGCTTCCCCGGACAGGTGTCTATTGGCTACACCTTC	CASSFPGQVSIGYTF
TRBV6-1	TRBJ2-5	-	TRBD2	TGTGCCAGCAGTGAATCTGTTATGCGGGAGGGCCAAGAGACCCAGTACTTC	CASSESVMREGQETQYF
TRBV4-1	TRBJ2-7	-	TRBD1	TGCGCCAGCAGCGAAACCGGGACAGGGAAGGGCGAGCAGTACTTC	CASSETGTGKGEQYF
TRBV11-2	TRBJ2-5	-	-	TGTGCCAGCAGCTGGGACCCCCAGTACTTC	CASSWDPQYF
TRBV13	TRBJ2-3	-	-	TGTGCCAGCAGCTTAGAGGAAGAGGGTGGCTCTACGCAGTATTTT	CASSLEEEGGSTQYF
TRBV4-2	TRBJ2-7	-	-	TGTGCCAGCAGCCAAGAAGGGGTGAGGCAGACCAGCCTCTCCTACGAGCAGTACTTC	CASSQEGVRQTSLSYEQYF
TRBV28	TRBJ1-1	-	TRBD1	TGTGCCAGCAGCCCCCCCCCGCAAAGACAGGGAGGGTATGGGAACACTGAAGCTTTCTTT	CASSPPPQRQGGYGNTEAFF
TRBV27	TRBJ1-4	-	TRBD1	TGTGCCAGCAAGGATTGGACAGGGGACGATGAAAAACTGTTTTTT	CASKDWTGDDEKLFF
TRBV27	TRBJ2-5	-	-	TGTGCCAGCAGTTTAAGCCGGACAGGTGGGGGGGAGACCCAGTACTTC	CASSLSRTGGGETQYF
TRBV7-9	TRBJ1-2	-	-	TGTGCCAGCAGCTTAGGGCAGAATGGGGTATTAGTAGACTATGGCTACACCTTC	CASSLGQNGVLVDYGYTF
TRBV6-1	TRBJ1-5	-	TRBD1	TGTGCCAGCAAACCACAGGGGGGGCGGCAGCCCCAGCATTTT	CASKPQGGRQPQHF
TRBV1	TRBJ2-7	-	-	TGCACCAGCAGCCCTCGAGATAGCGGGATCCCTTACGAGCAGTACTTC	CTSSPRDSGIPYEQYF
TRBV14	TRBJ2-7	-	TRBD2	TGTGCCAGCAGCCACGGGACTAGCGGGAGCCACCGCTACGAGCAGTACTTC	CASSHGTSGSHRYEQYF
TRBV7-9	TRBJ2-1	-	-	TGTGCCAGCAGCCCCAACGGAGGATACAATGAGCAGTTCTTC	CASSPNGGYNEQFF